One sample yielded the 23 T cell receptor beta chains listed below, sequenced in a study of post-analysis software for immune sequencing data. Antigens of these TCRs are unknown. Study-level points and caveats: The study found TRBV5-6, TRBV5-1 and TRBV20-1 among five or six TRBV segments more frequent in patients than controls.

Researchers reported that TCR beta cDNA libraries carried unique molecular identifiers. TCRdb recomputed calls from the PCR reads with MiXCR, one row per CDR3 protein. The sample records 500,000 to 600,000 distinct CDR3 sequences, roughly 47% being singletons. Sequencing was performed on blood. These receptor sequences come from a girl aged 5 to 17 with multiple sclerosis.

The chain combines TRBV12-3 or TRBV12-4 with TRBJ2-7; the D is unclear. Deletions cut 6 bases from V and 7 bases from J, with 10 bases between. This CDR3 has 11 amino acids. The CDR3 coding sequence is TGTGCCAGCAGCCCTTCGTGGGAGCAGTACTTC. Encoded protein: CASSPSWEQYF.

The chain is built from TRBV12-3 or TRBV12-4 and TRBJ2-7, with D possibly being TRBD2 (5 bases). The J call may be faulty, since TRBJ2-1 better matches the DNA end. This CDR3 spans 14 amino acids. This CDR3 reads CASSFGKGANEQFF. For the CDR3, the DNA is TGTGCCAGCAGTTTCGGAAAGGGAGCTAATGAGCAGTTCTTC.

This sequence joins TRBV6-1 and TRBJ1-2; D call uncertain. Trimming cost V 3 bases and J 0 bases, with 5 bases left between them. Per germline, CDR1 MNHNS and CDR2 SASEGT. This CDR3 is 13 amino acids long. The CDR3, as DNA: TGTGCCAGCAGTGAGTCCTCTAACTATGGCTACACCTTC. This gives the protein CASSESSNYGYTF.

In its sample, this clonotype was seen a few times. The chain couples TRBV12-3 or TRBV12-4 to TRBJ2-1; 12 bases match TRBD2. The CDR3 is made up of 15 amino acids. V lost 3 bases, J lost 7 bases, and 4 bases stayed unmatched. This CDR3 is CASSFLAGGRNEQFF. CDR3 nucleotide sequence: TGTGCCAGCAGTTTTCTAGCGGGAGGGCGGAATGAGCAGTTCTTC.

The V gene is TRBV7-9, the J gene TRBJ1-1, with D possibly TRBD1 on 5 matching bases. Looked up from germline, CDR1 is SEHNR and CDR2 is FQNEAQ (reference sequence). Trimming pared 2 bases from V and 11 bases from J, leaving 12 bases between. This CDR3 region has 12 residues. The DNA of the CDR3 is TGTGCCAGCAGCTTAAGGGGACGTAGGGCTTTCTTT. It translates to CASSLRGRRAFF.

This clonotype was seen only a few times. This chain links TRBV5-1 with TRBJ2-3; 7 bases are a match to TRBD2. Per germline, CDR1 SGHRS and CDR2 YFSETQ. The CDR3 runs to 18 residues. The junction had 17 bases not matched to a gene; V was cut back by 4 bases and J by 3 bases. CDR3 coding DNA: TGCGCCAGCAGCCACCCCCTCACCGGGACTAAGGCGACAGATACGCAGTATTTT. This encodes CASSHPLTGTKATDTQYF.

The J gene is TRBJ2-5, the V gene TRBV5-5; TRBD1 agrees at 10 bases. This CDR3 is 16 amino acids long. Germline loops: CDR1 SGHKS, CDR2 YYEKEE (reference sequence). The V and J ends lost 4 bases and 5 bases, in that order; junction bases with no gene match: 11. The DNA for the CDR3 is TGTGCCAGCAGCCGGCCTAAGACAGGGGGCTTCGAGACCCAGTACTTC. The encoded protein is CASSRPKTGGFETQYF.

The sample holds a few counts of this clonotype. The V and J genes are TRBV29-1 and TRBJ2-1, with D possibly called TRBD1 or TRBD2 (6 bases each). Trimming shortened V by 0 bases and J by 0 bases, and 12 bases separated the two germline ends. The CDR3 spans 16 residues. The germline V gene has CDR1 SQVTM and CDR2 ANQGSEA. CDR3 in amino acids: CSVEDRGVSSYNEQFF. CDR3 nucleotide sequence: TGCAGCGTTGAAGATAGGGGGGTTAGCTCCTACAATGAGCAGTTCTTC.

The gene calls are TRBV12-3 or TRBV12-4 and TRBJ1-2, with TRBD1 identical over 11 bases. The CDR3 has 12 residues. Trimming at V came to 8 bases and at J to 9 bases, leaving 5 bases not matched to a gene. The DNA for the CDR3 is TGTGCCAGCGGGGGGACAGGGGGACGCTACACCTTC. It codes for CASGGTGGRYTF.

This clonotype occurred a few times. The rearrangement uses TRBV7-9 and TRBJ1-5; D gene uncertain. Deletions cut 6 bases from V and 4 bases from J, with 10 bases between. The CDR3 covers 13 residues. CDR1 and CDR2 from the germline V gene are SEHNR and FQNEAQ (reference sequence). The CDR3 sequence: CASSVQWNQPQHF. In nucleotides, the CDR3 is TGTGCCAGCAGTGTTCAGTGGAATCAGCCCCAGCATTTT. The whole variable domain, remainder taken from reference TRBV7-9 and TRBJ1-5, is DTGVSQNPRHKITKRGQNVTFRCDPISEHNRLYWYRQTLGQGPEFLTYFQNEAQLEKSRLLSDRFSAERPKGSFSTLEIQRTEQGDSAMYLCASSVQWNQPQHFGDGTRLSIL.

This chain joins TRBV5-1 and TRBJ2-7, with 8 bases matching TRBD1. CDR1 SGHRS and CDR2 YFSETQ come from the germline V gene. The CDR3 sequence is 13 residues long. With V trimmed by 7 bases and J by 2 bases, 5 bases remained unmatched. Written as DNA, the CDR3 is TGCGCCAGCTCTACAGGGGGACCCTACGAGCAGTACTTC. It specifies CASSTGGPYEQYF.

This clonotype was seen only a few times. The chain uses TRBV12-3 or TRBV12-4 and TRBJ2-7, with a weak D call TRBD2 (5 bases). Trimming cost V 5 bases and J 9 bases, with 14 bases left between them. This CDR3 region has 12 residues. The CDR3 region is CASSPYGDVQYF. The CDR3 DNA reads as TGTGCCAGCAGTCCGTACGGGGATGTGCAGTACTTC.

This clonotype occurred a few times. V usage is TRBV9 and J usage is TRBJ2-7; D is perhaps TRBD2 (6 bases). CDR1 is SGDLS, CDR2 YYNGEE, per germline. This CDR3 contains 14 residues. The V end lost 4 bases, the J end lost 5 bases, and 16 bases lay between the germline ends. The CDR3 spells CASSSGTRPHEQYF. CDR3 coding DNA: TGTGCCAGCAGCTCCGGGACTCGTCCCCACGAGCAGTACTTC. Filled out from reference TRBV9 and TRBJ2-7, the complete variable domain reads DSGVTQTPKHLITATGQRVTLRCSPRSGDLSVYWYQQSLDQGLQFLIQYYNGEERAKGNILERFSAQQFPDLHSELNLSSLELGDSALYFCASSSGTRPHEQYFGPGTRLTVT.

The V and J genes are TRBV24-1 and TRBJ1-2; TRBD1 might be the D (5 bases). With 7 bases removed from V and 4 bases from J, the gap between germline ends came to 12 bases. Germline CDR1 is KGHDR and CDR2 is SFDVKD. There are 13 residues in the CDR3. In nucleotides, the CDR3 is TGTGCCACCAGCGTCGGGACTGGCTATGGCTACACCTTC. It encodes CATSVGTGYGYTF.

The J gene is TRBJ2-1, the V gene TRBV20-1; D may be TRBD1 (5 bases). In germline, CDR1 is DFQATT, CDR2 SNEGSKA (reference sequence). The ends were cut back, 3 bases at V and 7 bases at J, with 10 bases in the middle. CDR3 length: 12 amino acids. The DNA of the CDR3 is TGCAGTGCTAGTACCAGGGTGAATGAGCAGTTCTTC. As protein: CSASTRVNEQFF.

The genes are TRBV20-1 and TRBJ2-7; TRBD1 aligns across 8 bases. The CDR3 length is 14 residues. J was trimmed by 3 bases and V by 5 bases; bases with no gene match: 9. CDR1 and CDR2 (germline): DFQATT, SNEGSKA (reference sequence). CDR3 sequence reads: CSAENRGSLYEQYF. The CDR3 bases are TGCAGTGCTGAAAACAGGGGGTCCCTCTACGAGCAGTACTTC.

This clonotype was observed a handful of times. The chain carries TRBV10-3 and TRBJ1-2; no definite D call. V was trimmed by 4 bases and J by 6 bases, leaving 12 bases between them. This CDR3 region has 13 residues. Germline V gene lookup returns CDR1 ENHRY and CDR2 SYGVKD. CDR3 sequence reads: CAISGLSVDGYTF. The DNA for the CDR3 is TGTGCCATCAGTGGGCTTTCCGTTGATGGCTACACCTTC.

This clonotype came up a few times. The V call is TRBV29-1, the J call TRBJ1-2; TRBD1 agrees at 7 bases. This CDR3 contains 16 residues. With V trimmed by 5 bases and J by 4 bases, 16 bases remained unmatched. CDR1 and CDR2 (germline): SQVTM, ANQGSEA. The DNA of the CDR3 is TGCAGCGTTACTGGACAGGCAAACCCGGCTGGCTATGGCTACACCTTC. Translated: CSVTGQANPAGYGYTF.

The V and J genes are TRBV12-3 or TRBV12-4 and TRBJ2-7, with a possible D match to TRBD2 (5 bases). The better agreement between TRBJ2-5 and the DNA end casts doubt on the J call. CDR3 size: 13 residues. The CDR3 DNA reads TGTGCCAGCAGTTTGGACTGGGGAGAGACCCAGTACTTC. Translating it yields CASSLDWGETQYF.

CDR3 bases: TGTGCCAGCAGCTTTTCCGGGACAGGGGGCAATGAGCAGTTCTTC. This translates into CASSFSGTGGNEQFF. V is TRBV7-9 and J is TRBJ2-1; 11 bases agree with TRBD1. The CDR3 covers 15 residues. The trim removed 3 bases at V and 6 bases at J, leaving 4 bases unmatched. Germline V gene lookup returns CDR1 SEHNR and CDR2 FQNEAQ (reference sequence). Full variable domain (outside the CDR3, taken from reference TRBV7-9 and TRBJ2-1): DTGVSQNPRHKITKRGQNVTFRCDPISEHNRLYWYRQTLGQGPEFLTYFQNEAQLEKSRLLSDRFSAERPKGSFSTLEIQRTEQGDSAMYLCASSFSGTGGNEQFFGPGTRLTVL.

This clonotype appeared a few times. The chain uses TRBV6-5 and TRBJ2-5; D remains unclear. The CDR3 runs to 13 residues. From germline, CDR1 is MNHEY and CDR2 SVGAGI. V lost 3 bases to trimming and J lost 3 bases, with 8 bases between them. The CDR3: CASSYGVEETQYF. CDR3 bases: TGTGCCAGCAGTTATGGGGTCGAAGAGACCCAGTACTTC.

This sequence joins TRBV24-1 and TRBJ2-5; D unresolved. Deletions cut 4 bases from V and 0 bases from J, with 8 bases between. The CDR3 totals 14 residues. The V gene's germline CDR1 is KGHDR and CDR2 SFDVKD. The CDR3 nucleotides are TGTGCCACCAGTGACGCATCGTACCAAGAGACCCAGTACTTC. This translates into CATSDASYQETQYF.

V is TRBV6-5 and J is TRBJ1-1; D gene ambiguous. CDR3 size: 16 residues. The germline CDR1 and CDR2 sequences are MNHEY and SVGAGI. V was shortened by 0 bases and J by 0 bases, with 11 bases between the two germline ends. In DNA form, the CDR3 reads TGTGCCAGCAGTTACTCGATACCGGGGTTGAACACTGAAGCTTTCTTT. This sequence encodes CASSYSIPGLNTEAFF.